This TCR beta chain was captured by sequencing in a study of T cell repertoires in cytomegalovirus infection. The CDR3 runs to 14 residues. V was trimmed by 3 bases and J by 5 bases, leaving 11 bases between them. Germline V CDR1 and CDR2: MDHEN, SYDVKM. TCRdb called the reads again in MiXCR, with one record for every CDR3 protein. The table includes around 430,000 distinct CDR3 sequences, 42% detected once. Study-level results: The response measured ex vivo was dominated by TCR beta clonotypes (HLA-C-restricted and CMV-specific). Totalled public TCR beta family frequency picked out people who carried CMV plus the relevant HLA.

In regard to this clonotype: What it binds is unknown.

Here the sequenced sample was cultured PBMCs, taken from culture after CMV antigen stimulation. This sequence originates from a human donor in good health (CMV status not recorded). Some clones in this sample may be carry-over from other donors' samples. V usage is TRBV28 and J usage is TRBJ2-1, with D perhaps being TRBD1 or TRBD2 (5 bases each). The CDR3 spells CASSFRGPNNEQFF. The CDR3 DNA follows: TGTGCCAGCAGTTTCCGGGGACCTAACAATGAGCAGTTCTTC.